A few counts support the clone carrying this T cell receptor beta chain. The antigen is unknown. The data are from a study of regulatory T cells in long-lasting Graves disease. Relying on iRepertoire HTBI primers and Arm-PCR of CDR3 regions, the team built TCR beta libraries. MiXCR was run by TCRdb on the multiplex PCR reads, yielding one entry per CDR3 protein. The sample has hundreds of thousands of distinct CDR3 sequences, less than 25% seen once; the top ten hold 6.5% to 10%. Time point denoted: persistent/refractory GD, antithyroid drugs over 5 years with positive TRAb. RNA isolated from PBMCs was used to make the TCR library. An endocrinology department in Xi'an, China, supplied the patients. General study results and limits: The study examined only peripheral blood, not thyroid tissue.

The sequenced sample was peripheral blood mononuclear cells (PBMCs), obtained when the disease was refractory, from a patient treated with antithyroid drugs. This TCR derives from a female donor with Graves disease.

CDR3 sequence: CASSYSPTEIYGYTF. Written as DNA, the CDR3 is TGTGCCAGCAGTTACTCGCCGACAGAGATCTATGGCTACACCTTC. The chain couples TRBV6-5 to TRBJ1-2; D is possibly TRBD1 (5 bases). This CDR3 has 15 amino acids. Between the trimmed V and J ends, which lost 0 bases and 4 bases, there was a span of 12 bases. Germline V gene sequence: CDR1 MNHEY, CDR2 SVGAGI.